These 22 T cell receptor beta chains were sequenced from one sample in a study of cytomegalovirus exposure and HLA in healthy donors. Both 60 Vbeta primers and 13 Jbeta primers went into the PCR. Repertoires were generated with immunoSEQ multiplex PCR, while TCRdb's copy carries only in-frame clones and drops some. The table includes under 200,000 clones, approximately 82% detected once. The sequenced sample was PBMCs. The receptors come from a man in his forties or fifties in good health and CMV-seropositive.

This clone was observed a handful of times. V is TRBV15 and J is TRBJ1-5; 7 bases are a match to TRBD1. Germline-derived CDR1 and CDR2 are LNHNV and YYDKDF (reference sequence). The J segment lost 3 bases and the V segment lost 3 bases, leaving 2 bases of the junction unmatched. CDR3 length equals 14 residues. CDR3 region: CATSRTGNNQPQHF. The DNA of the CDR3 is TGTGCCACCAGCAGGACAGGGAACAATCAGCCCCAGCATTTT.

The J gene is TRBJ2-7, the V gene TRBV4-2; 7 positions agree with TRBD2. The V segment lost 4 bases and the J segment 5 bases; nucleotides outside the gene matches: 11. Germline V lookup: CDR1 LGHNA, CDR2 YNFKEQ. This CDR3 region has 15 residues. The CDR3 loop reads CASSPQAAGVNEQYF. In nucleotides, the CDR3 is TGTGCCAGCAGCCCACAGGCGGCGGGAGTTAACGAGCAGTACTTC.

The V gene is TRBV13, the J gene TRBJ2-3; 9 bases map to TRBD1. With 5 bases clipped from V and 4 bases from J, the junction kept 4 bases outside the gene matches. The CDR3 consists of 14 residues. Germline V gene sequence: CDR1 PRHDT, CDR2 FYEKMQ (reference sequence). CDR3 coding DNA: TGTGCCAGCAGCCAGGGACAGGGTGCAGATACGCAGTATTTT. Translation gives CASSQGQGADTQYF.

This chain uses TRBV18 with TRBJ1-2; 7 nucleotides align to TRBD1. The CDR3 has 15 residues. CDR1 is KGHSH and CDR2 is LQKENI in the germline V gene. The V gene end was trimmed by 3 bases and the J gene end by 5 bases; junction bases not matched to a gene: 9. CDR3 residues: CASSPGQPRSYGYTF. The CDR3 DNA sequence: TGTGCCAGCTCACCGGGACAGCCCCGGTCTTATGGCTACACCTTC.

V and J are TRBV5-4 and TRBJ2-7; a weak D match, TRBD1 (7 bases). V was clipped by 0 bases and J by 3 bases, with 13 bases between them. From germline, CDR1 is SGHNT and CDR2 YYREEE (reference sequence). CDR3 length equals 15 residues. Here the CDR3 DNA reads TGTGCCAGCAGCTTGGGCGGGACAGCCAACTACGAGCAGTACTTC. Its protein is CASSLGGTANYEQYF.

This clone was observed a handful of times. The CDR3 is CASRPTYAGELFF. The CDR3 DNA reads TGTGCCAGCAGACCCACCTACGCCGGGGAGCTGTTTTTT. J is TRBJ2-2 and V is TRBV5-6, with D unclear. Germline assignment: CDR1 SGHDT and CDR2 YYEEEE. This CDR3 region has 13 residues. V lost 5 bases, J lost 6 bases, and 11 bases lay in between.

The rearrangement uses TRBV28 and TRBJ1-2, with 7 bases matching TRBD1. CDR1 and CDR2 from the germline V gene are MDHEN and SYDVKM. J lost 0 bases, V lost 5 bases, and 9 bases had no gene match. The CDR3 runs to 16 residues. DNA for the CDR3: TGTGCCAGCAGTCCGGGGGGGACAGACTCTAACTATGGCTACACCTTC. It translates to CASSPGGTDSNYGYTF.

Points on this clone: The junction departs from germline at one end; a sequencing error may be responsible. The rearrangement uses TRBV4-3 and TRBJ1-2; D call uncertain. Germline assignment: CDR1 LGHNA and CDR2 YSLEER. This CDR3 region has 14 residues. CDR3 sequence (DNA): TGCGCCAGCAGCCAAGATAGTTCTGGACTTCCCCTGAAATTC. Translating it yields CASSQDSSGLPLKF.

V and J are TRBV9 and TRBJ2-5; maybe TRBD2 (6 bases). V was clipped by 3 bases and J by 1 base, with 16 bases between them. The CDR3 contains 16 residues. Per the germline V gene, CDR1 is SGDLS and CDR2 is YYNGEE. CDR3 sequence reads: CASSAHGGGAQETQYF. CDR3 in DNA: TGTGCCAGCAGCGCGCACGGGGGAGGTGCCCAAGAGACCCAGTACTTC. The full variable domain, its missing parts supplied by reference TRBV9 and TRBJ2-5, is DSGVTQTPKHLITATGQRVTLRCSPRSGDLSVYWYQQSLDQGLQFLIQYYNGEERAKGNILERFSAQQFPDLHSELNLSSLELGDSALYFCASSAHGGGAQETQYFGPGTRLLVL.

V and J are TRBV5-6 and TRBJ2-4; D ambiguous. The CDR3 covers 14 residues. Germline CDR1 SGHDT, CDR2 YYEEEE. V was clipped by 0 bases and J by 0 bases, with 4 bases between them. CDR3 sequence: CASSLAVAKNIQYF. CDR3 sequence (DNA): TGTGCCAGCAGCTTGGCAGTAGCCAAAAACATTCAGTACTTC.

The chain has TRBV11-2 and TRBJ1-5; possible D gene TRBD1, 5 bases. With 5 bases removed from V and 6 bases from J, the gap between germline ends came to 17 bases. Germline V gene sequence: CDR1 SGHAT, CDR2 FQNNGV. This CDR3 has 15 residues. The chain's CDR3 is CASSLASGGGQPQHF. CDR3 coding DNA: TGTGCCAGCAGCCTAGCCTCGGGGGGGGGTCAGCCCCAGCATTTT. The full variable domain, completed using reference TRBV11-2 and TRBJ1-5, is EAGVAQSPRYKIIEKRQSVAFWCNPISGHATLYWYQQILGQGPKLLIQFQNNGVVDDSQLPKDRFSAERLKGVDSTLKIQPAKLEDSAVYLCASSLASGGGQPQHFGDGTRLSIL.

This clone has just one count. This chain connects TRBV5-1 to TRBJ2-3, with D possibly TRBD1 on 5 matching bases. Deletions cut 4 bases from V and 0 bases from J, with 6 bases between. The germline V gene has CDR1 SGHRS and CDR2 YFSETQ. CDR3 length: 13 residues. CDR3 in amino acids: CASSGASTDTQYF. The CDR3, as DNA: TGCGCCAGCAGCGGGGCGAGCACAGATACGCAGTATTTT.

The chain combines TRBV7-2 with TRBJ2-3; D possibly corresponds to TRBD2 (5 bases). V was clipped by 5 bases and J by 5 bases, with 14 bases between them. Germline V gene data show CDR1 as SGHTA and CDR2 as FQGNSA. The CDR3 spans 14 residues. The CDR3 protein is CASSPRGIGDTQYF. Here the CDR3 DNA reads TGTGCCAGCAGCCCCCGGGGAATAGGAGATACGCAGTATTTT. The full variable domain, its missing parts supplied by reference TRBV7-2 and TRBJ2-3, is GAGVSQSPSNKVTEKGKDVELRCDPISGHTALYWYRQSLGQGLEFLIYFQGNSAPDKSGLPSDRFSAERTGGSVSTLTIQRTQQEDSAVYLCASSPRGIGDTQYFGPGTRLTVL.

The chain is built from TRBV7-9 and TRBJ2-1; TRBD2 matches at 11 bases. Trimming at V came to 6 bases and at J to 4 bases, leaving 8 bases not matched to a gene. The CDR3 covers 16 residues. Germline-derived CDR1 and CDR2 are SEHNR and FQNEAQ (reference sequence). Here the CDR3 reads CASSPGLAGPYNEQFF. The CDR3, as DNA: TGTGCCAGCAGTCCCGGACTAGCGGGCCCTTACAATGAGCAGTTCTTC. The full variable domain, completed using reference TRBV7-9 and TRBJ2-1, is DTGVSQNPRHKITKRGQNVTFRCDPISEHNRLYWYRQTLGQGPEFLTYFQNEAQLEKSRLLSDRFSAERPKGSFSTLEIQRTEQGDSAMYLCASSPGLAGPYNEQFFGPGTRLTVL.

This rearrangement joins TRBV7-3 to TRBJ2-3; 9 bases agree with TRBD2. V dropped 4 bases and J dropped 2; count of bases not matched to a gene: 7. Germline V gene data show CDR1 as SGHTA and CDR2 as FQGTGA. This CDR3 has 16 residues. The CDR3 nucleotides read TGTGCCAGCAGCTCAGAACTAGCGGGTAACACAGATACGCAGTATTTT. Translated: CASSSELAGNTDTQYF.

In nucleotides, the CDR3 is TGTGCCAGCAGTGGACAGGGGTTGGATGAGCAGTTCTTC. Translation: CASSGQGLDEQFF. The chain recombines TRBV2 with TRBJ2-1, with TRBD1 matching over 8 bases. The CDR3 contains 13 residues. Germline trimming cut 4 bases from V and 8 bases from J; bases unmatched to any gene: 4. Germline CDR1 is SNHLY and CDR2 is FYNNEI.

The rearrangement uses TRBV30 and TRBJ1-2; tentatively, D is TRBD1 (5 bases). The CDR3 loop spans 10 amino acids. Germline CDR1 GTSNPN, CDR2 SVGIG (reference sequence). V was pared by 5 bases and J by 5 bases, with 6 bases between. The CDR3, as DNA: TGTGCCTGGGGGACTTATGGCTACACCTTC. Translating gives CAWGTYGYTF.

This chain connects TRBV2 to TRBJ2-3; D possibly corresponds to TRBD1 (5 bases). The CDR3 covers 13 residues. Trimming cost V 4 bases and J 5 bases, with 10 bases left between them. CDR1 is SNHLY and CDR2 is FYNNEI in the germline V gene. CDR3: CASSGQGEDTQYF. The CDR3 bases are TGTGCCAGCAGTGGCCAAGGGGAAGATACGCAGTATTTT. The full variable domain, its missing parts supplied by reference TRBV2 and TRBJ2-3, is EPEVTQTPSHQVTQMGQEVILRCVPISNHLYFYWYRQILGQKVEFLVSFYNNEISEKSEIFDDQFSVERPDGSNFTLKIRSTKLEDSAMYFCASSGQGEDTQYFGPGTRLTVL.

A note on this clone: Distinct nucleotide sequences in the sample also encode this CDR3. This chain joins TRBV9 and TRBJ2-7; D call uncertain. The CDR3 length is 14 residues. The germline V and J ends were trimmed by 4 bases and 0 bases, with 11 bases remaining between them. The germline V gene has CDR1 SGDLS and CDR2 YYNGEE. The CDR3 spells CASSPSGSSYEQYF. In DNA, the CDR3 is TGTGCCAGCAGCCCTTCCGGTAGCTCCTACGAGCAGTACTTC.

This chain links TRBV29-1 with TRBJ2-3, with a possible D match to TRBD2 (6 bases). The CDR3 has 15 amino acids. The V end lost 3 bases, the J end lost 3 bases, and 16 bases lay between the germline ends. The germline V gene encodes CDR1 SQVTM and CDR2 ANQGSEA. The CDR3 coding sequence is TGCAGCGTTGAGGAGGGTGAGGGGTTTACAGATACGCAGTATTTT. This translates into CSVEEGEGFTDTQYF.

On this clone: The junction differs from germline at one of its ends, possibly a read error. V gene TRBV7-9 combines with J gene TRBJ2-3, with D unclear. Germline V lookup: CDR1 SEHNR, CDR2 FQNEAQ (reference sequence). The CDR3 runs to 12 residues. The CDR3 spells CSSSPQSDTQYF. The CDR3 nucleotides read TGTTCCAGCAGCCCACAATCAGATACGCAGTATTTT.

The rearrangement joins TRBV7-9 to TRBJ2-7, with a possible D match to TRBD1 (6 bases). Germline CDR1 SEHNR, CDR2 FQNEAQ (reference sequence). The CDR3 totals 15 residues. The V gene lost 1 base and the J gene lost 5 bases, with 15 bases spanning the gap. Here the CDR3 DNA reads TGTGCCAGCAGCTTAGGGCTCAGGGGATTAGACGAGCAGTACTTC. Amino acid sequence: CASSLGLRGLDEQYF.